Below are 29 T cell receptor beta chains sequenced from a single sample in a study of T cells after yellow fever vaccination. TCRdb re-called the 5' RACE reads through MiXCR, storing one row per CDR3 protein. The sample shows 120,000 or so distinct CDR3 sequences, around 9.8% of them seen only once. This sample comprised CD8+ T cells sorted from PBMCs, obtained on the day of the yellow fever booster vaccination. The origin of the receptors is a man between 18 and 35 years old who received the YFV17D yellow fever vaccine.

This clonotype was recorded a few times. This chain links TRBV7-2 with TRBJ2-3; tentatively, D is TRBD1 (6 bases). The germline V gene encodes CDR1 SGHTA and CDR2 FQGNSA. The CDR3 spans 16 residues. Between the trimmed V and J ends, which lost 3 bases and 2 bases, there was a span of 15 bases. The CDR3 here is CASSFPGHQSTDTQYF. The DNA for the CDR3 is TGTGCCAGCAGCTTTCCGGGACACCAATCCACAGATACGCAGTATTTT.

Turning to this clonotype: Possible read error: a much larger clone is one base away. The J gene is TRBJ2-5, the V gene TRBV15; possibly TRBD2 for D (6 bases). CDR1 and CDR2 (germline): LNHNV, YYDKDF (reference sequence). V was cut by 2 bases and J by 2 bases, with 15 bases left in between. The CDR3 extends over 16 amino acids. As DNA, the CDR3 is TGTGCCACCAGCAGACCTGCCGTCGGGGGACAAGAGACCCAGTACTTC. It codes for CATSRPAVGGQETQYF. The full variable domain, completed using reference TRBV15 and TRBJ2-5, is DAMVIQNPRYQVTQFGKPVTLSCSQTLNHNVMYWYQQKSSQAPKLLFHYYDKDFNNEADTPDNFQSRRPNTSFCFLDIRSPGLGDTAMYLCATSRPAVGGQETQYFGPGTRLLVL.

V is TRBV7-2 and J is TRBJ1-1; 8 bases line up with TRBD1. The CDR3 runs 18 residues. Germline loops: CDR1 SGHTA, CDR2 FQGNSA. V dropped 5 bases and J dropped 0; count of bases not matched to a gene: 14. For the CDR3, the DNA is TGTGCCAGCAGCGTTACTCTGTACAGGGGGTTCATGAACACTGAAGCTTTCTTT. Amino acid sequence: CASSVTLYRGFMNTEAFF.

As to this clonotype: Just one base apart from a much larger clone, this may be a read error. The rearrangement links TRBV11-2 to TRBJ1-5, with a possible D match to TRBD1 (5 bases). V was clipped by 8 bases and J by 2 bases, with 16 bases between them. The CDR3 is 15 amino acids. Germline V gene data show CDR1 as SGHAT and CDR2 as FQNNGV. CDR3 sequence: CASGPGHYGNQPQHF. Here the CDR3 DNA reads TGTGCCAGCGGCCCAGGGCATTACGGCAATCAGCCCCAGCATTTT.

This clonotype was detected only a few times. The J gene is TRBJ2-7, the V gene TRBV7-9; 9 positions match TRBD1. Trimming removed 3 bases from V and 5 bases from J; junction bases left unmatched: 8. CDR1 and CDR2 (germline): SEHNR, FQNEAQ (reference sequence). The CDR3 consists of 15 residues. The CDR3 sequence is CASSFLGQGSHEQYV. CDR3 nucleotide sequence: TGTGCCAGCAGCTTTCTGGGACAGGGAAGCCACGAGCAGTACGTC.

This clonotype was counted many times. V and J are TRBV20-1 and TRBJ2-7, with 9 bases matching TRBD2. With 7 bases clipped from V and 2 bases from J, the junction kept 6 bases outside the gene matches. The CDR3 has 13 residues. Germline V gene sequence: CDR1 DFQATT, CDR2 SNEGSKA (reference sequence). The CDR3 coding sequence is TGCAGTGGGGCTAGCGGGGACCCCTACGAGCAGTACTTC. Residues: CSGASGDPYEQYF.

V gene TRBV27 combines with J gene TRBJ1-1; tentatively, D is TRBD1 (6 bases). Trimming pared 6 bases from V and 7 bases from J, leaving 21 bases between. Germline V gene data show CDR1 as MNHEY and CDR2 as SMNVEV (reference sequence). CDR3 length: 15 amino acids. The CDR3 sequence is CASSLVFGGRGEAFF. CDR3 DNA: TGTGCCAGCAGCTTAGTTTTTGGGGGGCGGGGTGAAGCTTTCTTT.

The rearrangement links TRBV9 to TRBJ2-7, with 7 nucleotides matching TRBD2. Unmatched junction bases numbered 0, after V lost 0 bases and J lost 0 bases. This CDR3 region has 14 residues. From germline, CDR1 is SGDLS and CDR2 YYNGEE. The DNA for the CDR3 is TGTGCCAGCAGCGTAGCTAGCGGCTCCTACGAGCAGTACTTC. Translated: CASSVASGSYEQYF.

This clonotype was picked up a small number of times. The gene calls are TRBV28 and TRBJ2-1, with D perhaps TRBD2 (5 bases). The CDR3 covers 13 residues. Trimming removed 3 bases from V and 8 bases from J, with 11 bases in between. Germline values: CDR1 MDHEN, CDR2 SYDVKM. DNA of the CDR3: TGTGCCAGCAGTTTCCTAGGAGGCTATGAGCAGTTCTTC. The encoded protein is CASSFLGGYEQFF.

In this sample, this clonotype turned up a few times. This chain uses TRBV18 with TRBJ2-3; D ambiguous. This CDR3 contains 11 residues. The germline V and J ends were trimmed by 6 bases and 6 bases, with 7 bases remaining between them. CDR1 and CDR2 (germline): KGHSH, LQKENI. Here the CDR3 reads CASSNWDTQYF. The CDR3 bases are TGTGCCAGCTCCAACTGGGATACGCAGTATTTT.

This clonotype was counted at least ten times. V is TRBV28 and J is TRBJ2-7, with 9 bases lining up with TRBD1. The CDR3 covers 15 residues. The trim removed 3 bases at V and 4 bases at J, leaving 7 bases unmatched. The germline V gene has CDR1 MDHEN and CDR2 SYDVKM. CDR3 nucleotide sequence: TGTGCCAGCAGTTTCAGGGACAGGGAGACGTACGAGCAGTACTTC. Protein product: CASSFRDRETYEQYF.

This chain links TRBV27 with TRBJ2-7, with 8 bases lining up with TRBD1. The CDR3 spans 13 residues. V gave up 9 bases and J gave up 3 bases; unmatched junction bases: 7. Per the germline V gene, CDR1 is MNHEY and CDR2 is SMNVEV (reference sequence). In DNA form, the CDR3 reads TGTGCCAGTAAACGGACAGGGAGCTACGAGCAGTACTTC. Its translation is CASKRTGSYEQYF.

Note on this clonotype: Compared with germline, one end of the junction differs, possibly owing to a read error. V usage is TRBV30 and J usage is TRBJ2-1; possible D gene TRBD1, 6 bases. The CDR3 loop spans 13 amino acids. The germline gives CDR1 GTSNPN, CDR2 SVGIG (reference sequence). This CDR3 reads CAWSVEGGRGYVF. CDR3 sequence (DNA): TGTGCCTGGAGTGTAGAGGGCGGCAGGGGTTATGTCTTC.

The CDR3 DNA follows: TGTGCCAGTGTCGAGGGGCTTAGCACTGAAGCTTTCTTT. Protein sequence: CASVEGLSTEAFF. The rearrangement links TRBV19 to TRBJ1-1, with a tentative D call TRBD1 (5 bases). Germline V gene sequence: CDR1 LNHDA, CDR2 SQIVND (reference sequence). Trimming left V 8 bases short and J 4 bases short, with 14 bases between. The CDR3 length is 13 residues.

This clonotype was seen ten or more times. This chain joins TRBV6-6 and TRBJ1-2; D call uncertain. V dropped 5 bases and J dropped 2 bases, with 3 bases sitting between them. CDR3 length: 11 residues. Per the germline V gene, CDR1 is MNHNY and CDR2 is SVGAGI (reference sequence). CDR3 coding DNA: TGTGCCAGCAGTCCAAACTATGGCTACACCTTC. Translated: CASSPNYGYTF.

This clonotype was seen a few times. The chain has TRBV11-1 and TRBJ2-1, with D tentatively TRBD1 or TRBD2 (5 bases each). Per the germline V gene, CDR1 is SGHAT and CDR2 is FQDESV (reference sequence). CDR3 length: 13 residues. Trimming left V 1 base short and J 10 bases short, with 11 bases between. The CDR3 nucleotides are TGTGCCAGCAGCTTAGGAACCGGGACCGAGCAGTTCTTC. Amino acid sequence: CASSLGTGTEQFF. Complete variable domain (other parts from reference TRBV11-1 and TRBJ2-1): EAEVAQSPRYKITEKSQAVAFWCDPISGHATLYWYRQILGQGPELLVQFQDESVVDDSQLPKDRFSAERLKGVDSTLKIQPAELGDSAMYLCASSLGTGTEQFFGPGTRLTVL.

The V gene is TRBV20-1, the J gene TRBJ2-7; 10 bases fit TRBD2. J gave up 2 bases and V 4 bases, and 2 bases lay outside the gene matches. Germline values: CDR1 DFQATT, CDR2 SNEGSKA (reference sequence). The CDR3 has 13 amino acids. CDR3 residues: CSATSGGAYEQYV. DNA for the CDR3: TGCAGTGCTACCAGCGGGGGGGCCTACGAGCAGTACGTC.

J is TRBJ2-3 and V is TRBV19; 7 bases align to TRBD1. This CDR3 region has 14 residues. The V gene end was trimmed by 7 bases and the J gene end by 4 bases; junction bases not matched to a gene: 8. Per germline, CDR1 LNHDA and CDR2 SQIVND (reference sequence). The CDR3, as DNA: TGTGCCAGTAAGGGGGACAGACCCGCAGATACGCAGTATTTT. It is translated as CASKGDRPADTQYF. The whole variable domain, filled in from reference TRBV19 and TRBJ2-3, reads DGGITQSPKYLFRKEGQNVTLSCEQNLNHDAMYWYRQDPGQGLRLIYYSQIVNDFQKGDIAEGYSVSREKKESFPLTVTSAQKNPTAFYLCASKGDRPADTQYFGPGTRLTVL.

This clonotype has ten or more counts. This chain joins TRBV29-1 and TRBJ2-5; 8 positions agree with TRBD1. This CDR3 region has 18 residues. Germline V gives CDR1 SQVTM, CDR2 ANQGSEA. The ends lost 0 bases at V and 5 bases at J; junction bases unmatched: 17. The CDR3 reads CSVEEWPSVTGVRETQYF. CDR3 DNA sequence: TGCAGCGTTGAAGAGTGGCCCTCCGTGACAGGGGTTCGCGAGACCCAGTACTTC.

This chain joins TRBV3-1 and TRBJ2-4, with a weak D call TRBD2 (6 bases). The CDR3 extends over 18 amino acids. Germline V lookup: CDR1 LGHDT, CDR2 YNNKEL (reference sequence). Between the trimmed V and J ends, which lost 0 bases and 1 base, there was a span of 16 bases. The CDR3 DNA is TGTGCCAGCAGCCAAGATTGGGACTCGACCTTGGCCAAAAACATTCAGTACTTC. This encodes CASSQDWDSTLAKNIQYF.

In this sample, this clonotype turned up many times. The chain joins TRBV27 to TRBJ1-1, with 7 bases fitting TRBD1. Germline V CDR1 and CDR2: MNHEY, SMNVEV (reference sequence). V dropped 7 bases and J dropped 2; count of bases not matched to a gene: 7. CDR3 length: 14 amino acids. DNA for the CDR3: TGTGCCAGCAAGACCCAGGGGGGCAACACTGAAGCTTTCTTT. Protein product: CASKTQGGNTEAFF.

This clonotype was seen only a few times. The chain has TRBV7-9 and TRBJ1-2; perhaps TRBD1 as D (6 bases). The V end lost 4 bases, the J end lost 0 bases, and 12 bases lay between the germline ends. CDR1 is SEHNR, CDR2 FQNEAQ, per germline (reference sequence). The CDR3 is made up of 15 amino acids. The CDR3 spells CASSSPGGANYGYTF. CDR3 DNA: TGTGCCAGCAGCTCGCCGGGGGGCGCTAACTATGGCTACACCTTC.

This clonotype was detected a few times. The chain uses TRBV20-1 and TRBJ2-1; TRBD2 matches at 11 bases. The CDR3 is 13 residues long. Germline V gives CDR1 DFQATT, CDR2 SNEGSKA (reference sequence). In DNA, the CDR3 is TGCAGGCCCGGGACTAGCGGCCACAATGAGCAGTTCTTC. It is translated as CRPGTSGHNEQFF.

V and J are TRBV30 and TRBJ2-7; D is unresolved. The germline V gene has CDR1 GTSNPN and CDR2 SVGIG (reference sequence). V dropped 3 bases and J dropped 3 bases, with 9 bases sitting between them. The length of the CDR3 is 12 residues. In nucleotides, the CDR3 is TGTGCCTGGAGGAACGGCTTCTACGAGCAGTACTTC. This codes for CAWRNGFYEQYF.

The chain is built from TRBV2 and TRBJ2-7, with D possibly called TRBD1 or TRBD2 (7 bases each). Germline CDR1 is SNHLY and CDR2 is FYNNEI. Trimming took 6 bases from V and 2 from J, leaving 14 bases between them. This CDR3 comprises 14 residues. The CDR3 spells CASRLQGGAYEQYF. The CDR3 DNA is TGTGCCAGCAGATTGCAGGGGGGGGCCTACGAGCAGTACTTC.

This clonotype was seen a handful of times. The V call is TRBV20-1, the J call TRBJ2-2; weak D call: TRBD2 (6 bases). V lost 4 bases and J 1 base, leaving 13 bases between the germline ends. CDR1 is DFQATT and CDR2 is SNEGSKA in the germline V gene (reference sequence). CDR3 length: 15 residues. CDR3 DNA sequence: TGCAGTGCTAAGCCCCTAGCGAGGAACACCGGGGAGCTGTTTTTT. Translated, it gives CSAKPLARNTGELFF.

The chain carries TRBV15 and TRBJ2-3, with unresolved D. With 1 base removed from V and 2 bases from J, the gap between germline ends came to 7 bases. This CDR3 spans 14 amino acids. Germline lookup yields CDR1 LNHNV and CDR2 YYDKDF (reference sequence). DNA for the CDR3: TGTGCCACCAGCAGAGTTGGCTACACAGATACGCAGTATTTT. It is translated as CATSRVGYTDTQYF.

The rearrangement joins TRBV27 to TRBJ1-2; 12 nucleotides line up with TRBD1. V gave up 6 bases and J gave up 4 bases; unmatched junction bases: 9. Germline V gene sequence: CDR1 MNHEY, CDR2 SMNVEV (reference sequence). The CDR3 is 16 amino acids. For the CDR3, the DNA is TGTGCCAGCAGCCCGGGACAGGGGGCGCGAGGCTATGGCTACACCTTC. As protein: CASSPGQGARGYGYTF.

This clonotype was counted only a few times. The genes are TRBV6-6 and TRBJ1-2; possible D gene TRBD1, 5 bases. The CDR3 loop spans 13 amino acids. Trimming took off 6 bases at V and 1 base at J, with 9 bases between the two ends. The V gene's germline CDR1 is MNHNY and CDR2 SVGAGI (reference sequence). CDR3 in DNA: TGTGCCAGCAGACTACAGGTTAACTATGGCTACACCTTC. This codes for CASRLQVNYGYTF.